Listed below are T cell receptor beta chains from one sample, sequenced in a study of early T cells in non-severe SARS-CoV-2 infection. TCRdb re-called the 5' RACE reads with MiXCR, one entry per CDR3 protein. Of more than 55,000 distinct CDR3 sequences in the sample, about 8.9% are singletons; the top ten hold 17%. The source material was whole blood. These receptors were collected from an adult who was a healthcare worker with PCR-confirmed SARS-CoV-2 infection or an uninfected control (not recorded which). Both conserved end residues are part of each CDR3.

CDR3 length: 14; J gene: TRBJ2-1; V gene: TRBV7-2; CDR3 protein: CATSREEPYNEQFF
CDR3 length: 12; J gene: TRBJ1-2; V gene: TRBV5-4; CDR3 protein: CASIGGTNGYTF
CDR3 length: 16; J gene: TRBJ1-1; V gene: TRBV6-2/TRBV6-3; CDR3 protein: CASSSHMGQPNTEAFF
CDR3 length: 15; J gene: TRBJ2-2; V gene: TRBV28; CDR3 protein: CASTSAGQGSGELFF
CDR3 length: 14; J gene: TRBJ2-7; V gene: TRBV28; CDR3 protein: CASSLPAGGCEQYF
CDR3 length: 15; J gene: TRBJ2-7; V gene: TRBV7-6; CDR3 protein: CASSSDRGYSYEQYF
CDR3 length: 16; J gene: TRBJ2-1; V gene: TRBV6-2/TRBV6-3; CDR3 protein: CASTALHSGRGNEQFF
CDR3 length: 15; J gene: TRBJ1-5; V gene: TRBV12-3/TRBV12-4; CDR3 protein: CASSHSGPRYQPQHF
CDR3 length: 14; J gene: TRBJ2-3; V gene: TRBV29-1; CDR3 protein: CSASTGGITDTQYF
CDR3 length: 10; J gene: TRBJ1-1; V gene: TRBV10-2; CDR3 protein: CASSGTEAFF
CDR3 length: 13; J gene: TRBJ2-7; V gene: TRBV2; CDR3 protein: CASNRRDSYEQYF
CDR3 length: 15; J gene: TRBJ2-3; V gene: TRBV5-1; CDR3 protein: CASSLRAGETDTQYF
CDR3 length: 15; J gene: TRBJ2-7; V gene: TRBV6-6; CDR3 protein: CASSFQLDPAHEQYF
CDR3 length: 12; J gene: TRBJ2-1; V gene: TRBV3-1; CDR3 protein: CASSQLGPPKFF
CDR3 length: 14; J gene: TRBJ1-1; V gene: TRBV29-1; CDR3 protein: CSVRGQAANTEAFF
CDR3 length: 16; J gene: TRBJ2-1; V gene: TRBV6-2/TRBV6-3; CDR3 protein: CASSYPTLKSYNEQFF
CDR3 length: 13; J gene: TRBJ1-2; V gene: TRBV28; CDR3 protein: CASTPNRGYGYTF
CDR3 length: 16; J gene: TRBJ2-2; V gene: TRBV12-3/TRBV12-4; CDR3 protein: CASSRRLAGNTGELFF
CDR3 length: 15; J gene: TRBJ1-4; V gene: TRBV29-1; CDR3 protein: CSGRVMRKTGEKLFF
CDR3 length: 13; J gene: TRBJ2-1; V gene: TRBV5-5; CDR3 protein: CASSDHRANEQFF
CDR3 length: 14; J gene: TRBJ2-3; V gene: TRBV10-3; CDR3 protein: CAISPGTSGDTQYF
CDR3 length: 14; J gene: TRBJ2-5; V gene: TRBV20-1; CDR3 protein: CSLKEQGLLETQYF
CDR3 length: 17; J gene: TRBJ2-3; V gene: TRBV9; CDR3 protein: CASSGSSGGLGTDTQYF
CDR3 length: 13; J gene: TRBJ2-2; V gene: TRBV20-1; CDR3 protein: CSAISGDTGELFF
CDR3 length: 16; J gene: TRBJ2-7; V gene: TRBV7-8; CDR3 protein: CASSSAGTRSSYEQYF
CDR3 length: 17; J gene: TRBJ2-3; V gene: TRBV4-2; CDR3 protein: CASSHATSGSFADTQYF
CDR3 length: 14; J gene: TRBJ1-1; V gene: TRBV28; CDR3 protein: CASIQGAGGTEAFF
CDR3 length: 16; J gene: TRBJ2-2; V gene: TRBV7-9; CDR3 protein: CASSPWTGDLTGELFF
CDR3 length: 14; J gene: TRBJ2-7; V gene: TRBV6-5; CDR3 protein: CASSSTPQGYEQYF
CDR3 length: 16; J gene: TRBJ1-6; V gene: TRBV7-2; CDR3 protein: CASSSKGLGANSPLHF
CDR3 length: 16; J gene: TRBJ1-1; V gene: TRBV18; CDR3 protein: CASSFGRKKMNTEAFF
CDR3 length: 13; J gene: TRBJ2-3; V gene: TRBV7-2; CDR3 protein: CASSFSGKDTQYF
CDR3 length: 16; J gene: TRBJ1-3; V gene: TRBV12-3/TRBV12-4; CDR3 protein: CASSLGQIPSGNTIYF
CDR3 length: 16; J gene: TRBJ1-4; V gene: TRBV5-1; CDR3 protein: CASSLGVQGAFEKLFF
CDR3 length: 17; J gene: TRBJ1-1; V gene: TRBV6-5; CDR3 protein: CASSYGTVTRKNTEAFF
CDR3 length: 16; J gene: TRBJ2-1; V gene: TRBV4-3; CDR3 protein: CASSQAGGYPYNEQFF
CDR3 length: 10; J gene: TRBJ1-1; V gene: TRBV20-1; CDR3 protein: CSASFTEAFF
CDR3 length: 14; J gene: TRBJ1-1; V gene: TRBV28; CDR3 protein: CASSQPGENTEAFF
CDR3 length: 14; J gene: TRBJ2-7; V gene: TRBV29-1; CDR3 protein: CSVAPWGTGDEQYF
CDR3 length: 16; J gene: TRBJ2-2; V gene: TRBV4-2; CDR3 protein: CASSRGLAGNTGELFF
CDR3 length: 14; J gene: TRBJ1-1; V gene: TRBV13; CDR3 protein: CASSTGAGNTEAFF
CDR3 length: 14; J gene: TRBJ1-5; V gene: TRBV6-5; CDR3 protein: CASSRTGHNQPQHF
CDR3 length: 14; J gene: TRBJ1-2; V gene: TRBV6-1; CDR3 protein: CASSEVPPNYGYTF
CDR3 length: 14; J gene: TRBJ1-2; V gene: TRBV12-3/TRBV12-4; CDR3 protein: CASSLSQGARSYTF